This T cell receptor (beta chain) appears in the sequencing data of a study of T cell changes during pregnancy in multiple sclerosis. Here immunoSEQ multiplex PCR was the method, and the copy in TCRdb shows in-frame clones only, minus some. The data contain tens of thousands of clones, around 90% of them singletons. Germline CDR1 is LNHDA and CDR2 is SQIVND (reference sequence). V gave up 3 bases and J gave up 4 bases; unmatched junction bases: 5. CDR3 size: 16 residues. The source material was peripheral blood, sampled after pregnancy. The chain couples TRBV19 to TRBJ2-5, with 13 nucleotides matching TRBD2. The TCR was taken from a female donor in good health, enrolled as a control in a pregnancy study. The CDR3 nucleotides are TGTGCCAGTAGTATCCGGACTAGCGGGAGTCGAGAGACCCAGTACTTC. Translated, it gives CASSIRTSGSRETQYF.